This T cell receptor beta chain was sequenced for a study of shared clonotypes between healthy human individuals. J gave up 6 bases and V 7 bases, and 17 bases lay outside the gene matches. Germline V gene lookup returns CDR1 MNHEY and CDR2 SMNVEV (reference sequence). The CDR3 totals 16 residues. Repertoires were generated with immunoSEQ multiplex PCR, while TCRdb's copy carries only in-frame clones and drops some. The repertoire holds about 110,000 clones, with over 65% as singletons. This sequence originates from a woman aged 25 to 45 in good health. The sample consisted of memory CD8+ T cells sorted from blood. Documented subset: CD45RO+ cells pooled with CCR7-negative TemRA cells. The chain carries TRBV27 and TRBJ1-2; TRBD1 agrees at 7 bases. For the CDR3, the DNA is TGTGCCAGCACCCCCCGTCCAGGGGGGCCTAGGGATGGCTACACCTTC. Its translation is CASTPRPGGPRDGYTF.